The present entry profiles one T cell receptor beta chain with its context. This record belongs to a study of blood T cell repertoires in COVID-19. As for the study in general: Samples representing acute and convalescent COVID-19 were sourced from the United States, Italy and Spain. Sources were T cells, B-cell-depleted T cells, or PBMCs; the material itself was cDNA or gDNA.

Cohorts were assigned according to the clinical history that participants reported. Clones were sequenced by immunoSEQ multiplex PCR, and TCRdb holds only the in-frame ones, with some missing. The sample lists around 230,000 clones, roughly 88% occurring once. The germline gives CDR1 SGHTA, CDR2 FQGNSA. Trimming stripped 1 base from V and 5 bases from J, with 12 bases between. CDR3 length: 15 residues. The TCR originated in a woman in her forties with acute COVID-19. This chain connects TRBV7-2 to TRBJ1-3; no clear D. The sample consisted of PBMCs or T cells enriched from blood (not recorded which). DNA for the CDR3: TGTGCCAGCAGCTTAGTGATCTTGGGCAGAAACACCATATATTTT. Translating it yields CASSLVILGRNTIYF.